This TCR beta chain was captured in a study of T cells in Graves' hyperthyroidism and ophthalmopathy. Amplified regions were TCR beta CDR3 sequences from RNA transcripts. Using the HTBI primer set, a first-round RT-PCR was run on the TCR CDR3. In TCRdb, the multiplex PCR reads were re-called with MiXCR into one record per CDR3 protein. The sample has about 480,000 distinct CDR3 sequences; around 22% are singletons. CDR1 is MNHEY and CDR2 is SVGAGI in the germline V gene. V was pared by 0 bases and J by 1 base, with 15 bases between. This CDR3 contains 17 residues. A word on this clonotype: Its antigen remains unknown.

Whole-study results and caveats: Most clonotypes that expanded in the thyroid above 0.001 also showed up in blood.

The chain recombines TRBV6-5 with TRBJ2-5, with D possibly being TRBD2 (7 bases). This receptor was obtained from a woman younger than 45 with Graves' ophthalmopathy. Material for sequencing was blood. CDR3 DNA: TGTGCCAGCAGTTACTCGGGGTTCGCGGGGGCCCAAGAGACCCAGTACTTC. It translates to CASSYSGFAGAQETQYF.